Listed here are 10 T cell receptor beta chains from one sample, sequenced in a study of shared clonotypes between healthy human individuals. Some clones are missing from TCRdb's copy, which holds only in-frame ones; the method was immunoSEQ multiplex PCR. The sample yields about 1.5 million clones, around 98% seen once. The sample was naive CD4+ T cells sorted from blood. Noted subset: CD45RA+ positively selected. These receptors were taken from a man aged 30-40 years in good health.

This clone was counted once. V usage is TRBV5-1 and J usage is TRBJ2-7, with a possible D match to TRBD1 (6 bases). V was trimmed by 0 bases and J by 3 bases, leaving 13 bases between them. CDR3 length: 15 amino acids. Looked up from germline, CDR1 is SGHRS and CDR2 is YFSETQ. The CDR3 sequence: CASSLGTVQNYEQYF. In DNA, the CDR3 is TGCGCCAGCAGCTTGGGGACAGTACAAAACTACGAGCAGTACTTC.

This clone has a single count. CDR3 in amino acids: CASSPLREPDTQYF. The CDR3 nucleotides read TGTGCCAGCAGCCCACTGCGGGAGCCAGATACGCAGTATTTT. This chain connects TRBV9 to TRBJ2-3, with TRBD2 identical over 7 bases. Per germline, CDR1 SGDLS and CDR2 YYNGEE. V was clipped by 4 bases and J by 4 bases; unmatched bases: 6. CDR3 length: 14 residues. Based on the CDR3 plus reference TRBV9 and TRBJ2-3, the full variable domain is DSGVTQTPKHLITATGQRVTLRCSPRSGDLSVYWYQQSLDQGLQFLIQYYNGEERAKGNILERFSAQQFPDLHSELNLSSLELGDSALYFCASSPLREPDTQYFGPGTRLTVL.

The chain uses TRBV14 and TRBJ2-5; D unresolved. Germline loops: CDR1 SGHDN, CDR2 FVKESK. The CDR3 sequence is 12 residues long. The V end was cut by 4 bases, the J end by 5 bases, with 8 bases between. For the CDR3, the DNA is TGTGCCAGCAGCCCGACGATCGAGACCCAGTACTTC. The encoded protein is CASSPTIETQYF.

This chain joins TRBV7-9 and TRBJ2-7, with 7 bases lining up with TRBD2. From germline, CDR1 is SEHNR and CDR2 FQNEAQ (reference sequence). The V gene end was trimmed by 4 bases and the J gene end by 6 bases; junction bases not matched to a gene: 12. CDR3 length: 15 residues. In DNA, the CDR3 is TGTGCCAGCAGCTACCGGGGTGGCGGGAGTGGCGAGCAGTACTTC. Amino acids: CASSYRGGGSGEQYF.

The rearrangement uses TRBV5-4 and TRBJ2-7; 11 bases match TRBD2. From germline, CDR1 is SGHNT and CDR2 YYREEE (reference sequence). V lost 2 bases to trimming and J lost 4 bases; unmatched junction nucleotides: 11. The CDR3 is made up of 17 amino acids. CDR3 residues: CASSLISGGLADYEQYF. CDR3 DNA sequence: TGTGCCAGCAGCTTAATCTCTGGGGGACTAGCGGATTACGAGCAGTACTTC.

V gene TRBV5-1 combines with J gene TRBJ1-1; the D gene is possibly TRBD1 (6 bases). Looked up from germline, CDR1 is SGHRS and CDR2 is YFSETQ. The CDR3 spans 14 residues. The V end lost 0 bases, the J end lost 4 bases, and 10 bases lay between the germline ends. The CDR3 reads CASSLAGAGTEAFF. The CDR3 DNA reads TGCGCCAGCAGCTTGGCAGGGGCCGGCACTGAAGCTTTCTTT.

The gene calls are TRBV7-9 and TRBJ1-2; D is unclear. Trimming cost V 5 bases and J 2 bases, with 12 bases left between them. The CDR3 extends over 14 amino acids. Germline V CDR1 and CDR2: SEHNR, FQNEAQ (reference sequence). The CDR3 DNA is TGTGCCAGCAGCCAATCCTGGGGAAACTATGGCTACACCTTC. Translation gives CASSQSWGNYGYTF.

V gene TRBV10-3 combines with J gene TRBJ1-2; possible D gene TRBD1, 5 bases. Trimming shortened V by 10 bases and J by 2 bases, and 14 bases separated the two germline ends. CDR3 length equals 13 residues. CDR1 is ENHRY, CDR2 SYGVKD, per germline. The CDR3 here is CATRQPVNYGYTF. CDR3 nucleotide sequence: TGTGCCACCCGACAGCCCGTCAACTATGGCTACACCTTC.

The CDR3 loop is CASRPDRENYGYTF. Written as DNA, the CDR3 is TGCGCCAGCAGACCCGACAGGGAGAACTATGGCTACACCTTC. The rearrangement joins TRBV5-1 to TRBJ1-2, with 7 bases that match TRBD1. This CDR3 has 14 amino acids. V was clipped by 5 bases and J by 2 bases; unmatched bases: 6. Germline CDR1 and CDR2: SGHRS and YFSETQ. Filled out from reference TRBV5-1 and TRBJ1-2, the complete variable domain reads KAGVTQTPRYLIKTRGQQVTLSCSPISGHRSVSWYQQTPGQGLQFLFEYFSETQRNKGNFPGRFSGRQFSNSRSEMNVSTLELGDSALYLCASRPDRENYGYTFGSGTRLTVV.

The chain employs TRBV29-1 and TRBJ2-4; 8 bases align to TRBD1. CDR1 is SQVTM, CDR2 ANQGSEA, per germline. V shed 6 bases and J 4 bases; nucleotides not matched to a gene: 5. This CDR3 comprises 13 residues. In DNA form, the CDR3 reads TGCAGCGTCGCGGACAGGGTTAAAAACATTCAGTACTTC. This encodes CSVADRVKNIQYF.